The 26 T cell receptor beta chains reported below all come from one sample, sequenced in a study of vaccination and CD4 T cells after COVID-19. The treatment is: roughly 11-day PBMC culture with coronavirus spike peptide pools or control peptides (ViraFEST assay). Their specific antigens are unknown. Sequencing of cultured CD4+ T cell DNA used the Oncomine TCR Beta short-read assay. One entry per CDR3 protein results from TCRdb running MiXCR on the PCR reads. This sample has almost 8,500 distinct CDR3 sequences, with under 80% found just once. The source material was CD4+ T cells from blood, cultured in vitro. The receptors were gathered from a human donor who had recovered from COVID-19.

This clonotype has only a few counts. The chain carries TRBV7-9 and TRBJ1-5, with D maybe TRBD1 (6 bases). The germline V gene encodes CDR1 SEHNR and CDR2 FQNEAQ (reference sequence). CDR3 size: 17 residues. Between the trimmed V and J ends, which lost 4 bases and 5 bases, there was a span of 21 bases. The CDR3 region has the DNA TGTGCCAGCAGCTCTACAATTAGCGGGACACCAGATCAGCCCCAGCATTTT. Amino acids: CASSSTISGTPDQPQHF. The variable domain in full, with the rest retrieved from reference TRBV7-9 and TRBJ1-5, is DTGVSQNPRHKITKRGQNVTFRCDPISEHNRLYWYRQTLGQGPEFLTYFQNEAQLEKSRLLSDRFSAERPKGSFSTLEIQRTEQGDSAMYLCASSSTISGTPDQPQHFGDGTRLSIL.

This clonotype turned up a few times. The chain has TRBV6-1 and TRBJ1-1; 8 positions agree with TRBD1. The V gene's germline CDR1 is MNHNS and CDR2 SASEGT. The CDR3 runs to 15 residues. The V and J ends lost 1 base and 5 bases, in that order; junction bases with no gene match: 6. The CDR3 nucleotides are TGTGCCAGCAGTGAAGTAGGACAGGGTTCTACTGAAGCTTTCTTT. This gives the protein CASSEVGQGSTEAFF.

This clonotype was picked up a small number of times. CDR3 protein: CATSRNGNTIYF. CDR3 nucleotides: TGTGCCACCAGCAGGAATGGAAACACCATATATTTT. V and J are TRBV24-1 and TRBJ1-3; D is unclear. Germline V gives CDR1 KGHDR, CDR2 SFDVKD. V gave up 7 bases and J gave up 3 bases, with 6 bases separating them. This CDR3 spans 12 amino acids.

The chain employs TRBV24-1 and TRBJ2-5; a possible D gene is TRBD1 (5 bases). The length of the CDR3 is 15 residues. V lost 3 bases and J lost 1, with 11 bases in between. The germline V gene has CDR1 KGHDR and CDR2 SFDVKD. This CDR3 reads CATSDPRTGQETQYF. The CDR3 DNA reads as TGTGCCACCAGTGATCCACGCACAGGCCAAGAGACCCAGTACTTC.

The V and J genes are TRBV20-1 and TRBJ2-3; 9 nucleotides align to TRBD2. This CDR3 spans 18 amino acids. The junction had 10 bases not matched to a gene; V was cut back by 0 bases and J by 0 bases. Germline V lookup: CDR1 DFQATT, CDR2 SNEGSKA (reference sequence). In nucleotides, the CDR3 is TGCAGTGCTAGAGATTTGAGCGGGGGGTCGTATAGCACAGATACGCAGTATTTT. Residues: CSARDLSGGSYSTDTQYF.

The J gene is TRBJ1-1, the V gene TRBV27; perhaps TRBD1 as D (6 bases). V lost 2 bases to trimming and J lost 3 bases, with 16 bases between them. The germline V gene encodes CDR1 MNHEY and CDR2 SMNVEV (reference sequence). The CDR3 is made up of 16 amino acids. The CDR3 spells CASSLRRQARHTEAFF. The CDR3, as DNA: TGTGCCAGCAGTTTAAGGAGACAGGCCCGCCACACTGAAGCTTTCTTT.

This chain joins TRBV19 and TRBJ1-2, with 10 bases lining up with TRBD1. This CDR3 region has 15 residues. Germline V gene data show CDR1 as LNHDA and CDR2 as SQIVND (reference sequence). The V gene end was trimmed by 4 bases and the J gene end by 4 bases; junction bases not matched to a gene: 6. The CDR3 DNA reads TGTGCCAGTAGTACCCAGACAGGGGGCGTCTATGGCTACACCTTC. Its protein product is CASSTQTGGVYGYTF.

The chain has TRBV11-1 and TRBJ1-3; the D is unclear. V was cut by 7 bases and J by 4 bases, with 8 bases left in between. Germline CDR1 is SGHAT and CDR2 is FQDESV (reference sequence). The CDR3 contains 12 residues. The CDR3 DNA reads TGTGCCAGCACGAGCGGAGGAAACACCATATATTTT. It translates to CASTSGGNTIYF. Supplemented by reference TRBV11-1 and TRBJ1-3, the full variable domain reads EAEVAQSPRYKITEKSQAVAFWCDPISGHATLYWYRQILGQGPELLVQFQDESVVDDSQLPKDRFSAERLKGVDSTLKIQPAELGDSAMYLCASTSGGNTIYFGEGSWLTVV.

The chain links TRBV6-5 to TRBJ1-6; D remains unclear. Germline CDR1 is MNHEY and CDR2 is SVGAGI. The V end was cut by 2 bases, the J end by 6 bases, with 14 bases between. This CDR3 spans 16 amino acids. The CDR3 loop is CASSYLTRRTNSPLHF. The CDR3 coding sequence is TGTGCCAGCAGTTACCTAACGAGGCGCACTAATTCACCCCTCCACTTT.

CDR3 amino acids: CASSPSANRVSPEAFF. The DNA of the CDR3 is TGTGCCAGCAGCCCCAGTGCGAACAGGGTCTCCCCTGAAGCTTTCTTT. The chain uses TRBV7-9 and TRBJ1-1, with TRBD1 as a possible D gene (6 bases). Trimming removed 5 bases from V and 6 bases from J, with 22 bases in between. The germline V gene has CDR1 SEHNR and CDR2 FQNEAQ (reference sequence). The CDR3 spans 16 residues.

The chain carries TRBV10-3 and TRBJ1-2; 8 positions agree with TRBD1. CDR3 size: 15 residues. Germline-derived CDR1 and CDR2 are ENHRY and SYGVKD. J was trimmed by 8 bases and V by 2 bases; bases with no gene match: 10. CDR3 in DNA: TGTGCCATCAGTGAGCCGAGACAGGGGCAAGGAGGCTACACCTTC. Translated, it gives CAISEPRQGQGGYTF.

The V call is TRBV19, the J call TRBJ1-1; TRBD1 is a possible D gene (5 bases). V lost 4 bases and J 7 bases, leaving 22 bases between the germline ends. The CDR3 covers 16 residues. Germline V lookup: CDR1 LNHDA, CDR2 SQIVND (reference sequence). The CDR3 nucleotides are TGTGCCAGTAGTACCACAGGAGGAGGGGACTGGGATGAAGCTTTCTTT. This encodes CASSTTGGGDWDEAFF.

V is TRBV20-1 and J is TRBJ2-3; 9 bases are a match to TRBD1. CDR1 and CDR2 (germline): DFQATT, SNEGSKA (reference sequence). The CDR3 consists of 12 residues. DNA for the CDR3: TGCAGCGCCGGGACAGGGAGTGATACGCAGTATTTT. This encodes CSAGTGSDTQYF.

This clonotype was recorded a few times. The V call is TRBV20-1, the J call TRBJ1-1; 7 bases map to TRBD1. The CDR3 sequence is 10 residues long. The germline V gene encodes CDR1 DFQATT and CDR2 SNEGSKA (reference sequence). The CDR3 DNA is TGCAGGGGGAAACAGGGGGAAGCTTTCTTT. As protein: CRGKQGEAFF.

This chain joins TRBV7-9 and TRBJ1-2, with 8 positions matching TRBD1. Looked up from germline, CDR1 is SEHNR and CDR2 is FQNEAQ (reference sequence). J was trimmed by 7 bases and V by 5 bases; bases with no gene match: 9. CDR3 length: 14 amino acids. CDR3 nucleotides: TGTGCCAGCAGCCCCGGATCGACAGGGGCTGGCTACACCTTC. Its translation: CASSPGSTGAGYTF.

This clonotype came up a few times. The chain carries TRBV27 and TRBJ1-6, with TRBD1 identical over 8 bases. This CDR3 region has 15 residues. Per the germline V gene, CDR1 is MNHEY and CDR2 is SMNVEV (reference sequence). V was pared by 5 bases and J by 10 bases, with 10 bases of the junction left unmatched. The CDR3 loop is CASSKTRGLDSPLHF. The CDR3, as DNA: TGTGCCAGCAGTAAGACCAGGGGGCTCGACTCACCCCTCCACTTT.

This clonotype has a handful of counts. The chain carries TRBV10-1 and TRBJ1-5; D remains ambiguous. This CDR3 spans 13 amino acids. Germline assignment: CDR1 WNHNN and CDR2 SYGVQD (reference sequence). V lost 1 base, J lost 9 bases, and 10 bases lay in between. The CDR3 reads CASSEFGAGPQHF. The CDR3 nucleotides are TGCGCCAGCAGTGAGTTTGGTGCTGGGCCCCAGCATTTT.

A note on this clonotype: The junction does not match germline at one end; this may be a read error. The CDR3 DNA follows: TGTGCCACCATGACAGGAACGAATCAACCCCAGCATTTT. It is translated as CATMTGTNQPQHF. This rearrangement joins TRBV24-1 to TRBJ1-5; D may be TRBD1 (6 bases). The CDR3 contains 13 residues. In germline, CDR1 is KGHDR, CDR2 SFDVKD.

The CDR3 is CASWGQGRNIQYF. The CDR3 coding sequence is TGTGCCAGCTGGGGACAGGGTAGAAACATTCAGTACTTC. The rearrangement links TRBV6-1 to TRBJ2-4; 9 bases are a match to TRBD1. Germline assignment: CDR1 MNHNS and CDR2 SASEGT. Unmatched junction bases numbered 5, after V lost 8 bases and J lost 6 bases. The CDR3 covers 13 residues.

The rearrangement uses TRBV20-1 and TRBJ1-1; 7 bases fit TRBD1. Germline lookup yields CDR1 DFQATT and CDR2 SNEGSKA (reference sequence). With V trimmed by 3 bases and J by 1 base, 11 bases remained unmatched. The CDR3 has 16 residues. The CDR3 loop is CSARLLTDRWNTEAFF. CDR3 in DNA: TGCAGTGCTAGGCTACTTACGGACAGGTGGAACACTGAAGCTTTCTTT.

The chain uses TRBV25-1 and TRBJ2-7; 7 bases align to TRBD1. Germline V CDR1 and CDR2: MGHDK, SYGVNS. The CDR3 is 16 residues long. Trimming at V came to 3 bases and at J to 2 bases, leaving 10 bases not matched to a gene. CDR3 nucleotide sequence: TGTGCCAGCAGTGAGGGGGACAGTTTGAGGGCCTACGAGCAGTACTTC. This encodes CASSEGDSLRAYEQYF.

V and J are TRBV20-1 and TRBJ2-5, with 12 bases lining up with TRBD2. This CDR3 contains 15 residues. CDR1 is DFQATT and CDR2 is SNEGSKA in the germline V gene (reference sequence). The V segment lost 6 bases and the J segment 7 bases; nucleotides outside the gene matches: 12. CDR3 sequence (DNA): TGCAGTGCAAAGACTAGCGGGGGAGCCTTAGGGACCCAGTACTTC. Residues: CSAKTSGGALGTQYF.

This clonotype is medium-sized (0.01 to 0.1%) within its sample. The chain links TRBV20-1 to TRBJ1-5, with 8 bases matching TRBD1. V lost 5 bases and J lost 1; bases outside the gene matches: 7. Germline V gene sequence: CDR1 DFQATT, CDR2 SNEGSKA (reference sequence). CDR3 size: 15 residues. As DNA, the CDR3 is TGCAGTGCTCAAGGACAGGGAGGAAGCAATCAGCCCCAGCATTTT. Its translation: CSAQGQGGSNQPQHF.

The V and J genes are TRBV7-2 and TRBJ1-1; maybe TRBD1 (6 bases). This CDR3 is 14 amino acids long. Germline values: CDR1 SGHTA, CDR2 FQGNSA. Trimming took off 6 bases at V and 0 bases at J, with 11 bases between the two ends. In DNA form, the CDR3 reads TGTGCCAGCAGGCCGGGACACCTGAACACTGAAGCTTTCTTT. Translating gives CASRPGHLNTEAFF.

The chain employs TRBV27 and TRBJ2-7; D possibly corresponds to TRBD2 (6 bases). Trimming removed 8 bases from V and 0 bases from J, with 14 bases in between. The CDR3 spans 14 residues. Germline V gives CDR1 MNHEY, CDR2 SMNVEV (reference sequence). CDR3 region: CASWTGGPSYEQYF. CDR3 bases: TGTGCCAGCTGGACCGGGGGACCCTCCTACGAGCAGTACTTC.

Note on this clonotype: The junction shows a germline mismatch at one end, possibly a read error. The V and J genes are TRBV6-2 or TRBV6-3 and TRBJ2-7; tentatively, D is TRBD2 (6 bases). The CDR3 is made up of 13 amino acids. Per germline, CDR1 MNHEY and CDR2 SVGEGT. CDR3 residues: CASRWTNYYEQYF. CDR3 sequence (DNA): TGTGCCAGCCGATGGACTAACTACTACGAACAGTACTTC.